These T cell receptor beta chains were read from a single sample in a study of metastatic and nonmetastatic thyroid tumors. TCRdb reprocessed the PCR reads via MiXCR. The sample records 12,000 or so clones, around 30% being singletons. The sequenced sample consisted of adjacent normal tissue. The receptors here all came from a male donor with papillary thyroid cancer or a benign thyroid nodule (not recorded which). Some clones in this sample may be carry-over from other donors' samples. Both conserved end residues are part of each CDR3. D genes are given only for firm matches. Not all rows give a size; the values are once, few, many and, for expanded clones, a class.

clone size: few; J gene: TRBJ2-7; V gene: TRBV9; D gene: -; CDR3 protein: CASSVDLGEYEQYF; CDR3 DNA: TGTGCCAGCAGCGTAGATTTAGGGGAATACGAGCAGTACTTC
clone size: medium-sized; J gene: TRBJ2-6; V gene: TRBV6-4; D gene: -; CDR3 protein: CASSDSSGQGANVLTF; CDR3 DNA: TGTGCCAGCAGTGACTCGAGCGGGCAAGGGGCCAACGTCCTGACTTTC
clone size: -; J gene: TRBJ1-2; V gene: TRBV6-5; D gene: -; CDR3 protein: CASSYGGENGYTF; CDR3 DNA: TGTGCCAGCAGTTACGGGGGTGAAAATGGCTACACCTTC
clone size: -; J gene: TRBJ2-2; V gene: TRBV4-1; D gene: -; CDR3 protein: CASSQDYNTGELFF; CDR3 DNA: TGCGCCAGCAGCCAAGATTACAACACCGGGGAGCTGTTTTTT
clone size: -; J gene: TRBJ2-5; V gene: TRBV30; D gene: -; CDR3 protein: CAWSGDGLETQYF; CDR3 DNA: TGTGCCTGGAGTGGAGACGGCCTGGAGACCCAGTACTTC
clone size: -; J gene: TRBJ1-2; V gene: TRBV6-5; D gene: -; CDR3 protein: CASSPGPNYGYTF; CDR3 DNA: TGTGCCAGCAGTCCGGGACCTAACTATGGCTACACCTTC
clone size: few; J gene: TRBJ1-6; V gene: TRBV28; D gene: -; CDR3 protein: CASSLYLAGASPLHF; CDR3 DNA: TGTGCCAGCAGTTTATATCTCGCAGGGGCTTCACCCCTCCACTTT
clone size: medium-sized; J gene: TRBJ2-3; V gene: TRBV28; D gene: -; CDR3 protein: CASSLPSGHTDTQYF; CDR3 DNA: TGTGCCAGCAGCCTACCCAGCGGACACACAGATACGCAGTATTTT
clone size: few; J gene: TRBJ1-5; V gene: TRBV28; D gene: -; CDR3 protein: CASSPHRGAGQPQHF; CDR3 DNA: TGTGCCAGCAGTCCACATCGGGGGGCGGGTCAGCCCCAGCATTTT
clone size: many; J gene: TRBJ1-3; V gene: TRBV19; D gene: -; CDR3 protein: CASRPDTISGNTIYF; CDR3 DNA: TGTGCCAGTAGACCGGACACCATCTCTGGAAACACCATATATTTT
clone size: -; J gene: TRBJ1-6; V gene: TRBV14; D gene: -; CDR3 protein: CASSPRGNSPLHF; CDR3 DNA: TGTGCCAGCAGCCCCCGTGGTAATTCACCCCTCCACTTT
clone size: -; J gene: TRBJ2-1; V gene: TRBV5-1; D gene: -; CDR3 protein: CASSLEGSGHNEQFF; CDR3 DNA: TGCGCCAGCAGCTTGGAGGGCAGCGGACACAATGAGCAGTTCTTC
clone size: -; J gene: TRBJ2-2; V gene: TRBV19; D gene: -; CDR3 protein: CASSIRGAGGELFF; CDR3 DNA: TGTGCCAGTAGTATAAGGGGGGCTGGCGGGGAGCTGTTTTTT
clone size: -; J gene: TRBJ2-1; V gene: TRBV20-1; D gene: TRBD2; CDR3 protein: CSARGTSGRAEQFF; CDR3 DNA: TGCAGTGCTAGAGGGACTAGCGGGAGAGCAGAGCAGTTCTTC
clone size: large; J gene: TRBJ2-7; V gene: TRBV5-1; D gene: -; CDR3 protein: CASSLTYRDEQYF; CDR3 DNA: TGCGCCAGCAGCTTGACCTACAGGGACGAGCAGTACTTC
clone size: -; J gene: TRBJ1-1; V gene: TRBV5-4; D gene: -; CDR3 protein: CASSLEQGLTEAFF; CDR3 DNA: TGTGCCAGCAGCTTGGAACAGGGCCTCACTGAAGCTTTCTTT
clone size: -; J gene: TRBJ1-3; V gene: TRBV4-3; D gene: -; CDR3 protein: CASSQDSRWGGNTIYF; CDR3 DNA: TGCGCCAGCAGCCAAGATAGTCGGTGGGGCGGAAACACCATATATTTT
clone size: -; J gene: TRBJ2-5; V gene: TRBV24-1; D gene: TRBD2; CDR3 protein: CATSDWGSGRRQETQYF; CDR3 DNA: TGTGCCACCAGTGATTGGGGTAGCGGGAGAAGGCAAGAGACCCAGTACTTC
clone size: many; J gene: TRBJ2-3; V gene: TRBV5-5; D gene: TRBD2; CDR3 protein: CASSLGSRLAGETQYF; CDR3 DNA: TGTGCCAGCAGCTTGGGAAGTCGACTAGCGGGAGAAACGCAGTATTTT
clone size: many; J gene: TRBJ1-4; V gene: TRBV30; D gene: -; CDR3 protein: CAWSEQPNEKLFF; CDR3 DNA: TGTGCCTGGAGTGAACAGCCGAATGAAAAACTGTTTTTT
clone size: -; J gene: TRBJ1-1; V gene: TRBV20-1; D gene: -; CDR3 protein: CSASLQMNTEAFF; CDR3 DNA: TGCAGTGCTAGTCTGCAGATGAACACTGAAGCTTTCTTT
clone size: medium-sized; J gene: TRBJ2-7; V gene: TRBV7-9; D gene: -; CDR3 protein: CASSLVLHEQYF; CDR3 DNA: TGTGCCAGCAGCTTAGTGCTCCACGAGCAGTACTTC
clone size: medium-sized; J gene: TRBJ2-7; V gene: TRBV20-1; D gene: -; CDR3 protein: CSAPRRGSSYEQYF; CDR3 DNA: TGCAGTGCCCCCCGACGGGGGAGCTCCTACGAGCAGTACTTC
clone size: few; J gene: TRBJ1-4; V gene: TRBV5-1; D gene: TRBD1; CDR3 protein: CASSFSQGDEKLFF; CDR3 DNA: TGCGCCAGCAGCTTCTCACAGGGGGATGAAAAACTGTTTTTT
clone size: -; J gene: TRBJ1-6; V gene: TRBV6-2/TRBV6-3; D gene: -; CDR3 protein: CASSYSRTVESPLHF; CDR3 DNA: TGTGCCAGCAGTTACTCTCGGACAGTAGAATCACCCCTCCACTTT
clone size: once; J gene: TRBJ2-1; V gene: TRBV3-1; D gene: -; CDR3 protein: CASSPAGPYNEQFF; CDR3 DNA: TGTGCCAGCAGCCCCGCGGGGCCCTACAATGAGCAGTTCTTC
clone size: -; J gene: TRBJ2-7; V gene: TRBV20-1; D gene: TRBD2; CDR3 protein: CSARGTSGRWYEQYF; CDR3 DNA: TGCAGTGCTAGGGGGACTAGCGGGAGGTGGTACGAGCAGTACTTC